A selection of T cell receptor beta chains follows, all from one sample in a study of OX40 agonist ivuxolimab in advanced cancers. Sequencing used immunoSEQ multiplex PCR; TCRdb keeps in-frame clones, though not all of them. The table lists about 84,000 clones, about 92% of them singletons. The starting material was CD4+ or CD8+ T cells sorted from blood, obtained in a trial of the OX40 agonist ivuxolimab. These receptors came from an adult with an advanced solid tumor such as melanoma, head and neck, liver or kidney cancer. CDR3s include the opening cysteine and the closing phenylalanine or tryptophan. A D gene is named only where the DNA matches it firmly. A clone size is listed for some rows: how often the clone was seen (once, few, many), or a class if it is expanded.

j_call,d_call,v_call,cdr3_length,clone_size,cdr3_aa,cdr3_nt
TRBJ1-2,TRBD1,TRBV28,14,NA,CASSPGTGVYGYTF,TGTGCCAGCAGTCCCGGGACAGGGGTATATGGCTACACCTTC
TRBJ2-2,NA,TRBV7-9,16,once,CASSLRWGHSAGELFF,TGTGCCAGCAGCCTGAGGTGGGGCCACTCCGCCGGGGAGCTGTTTTTT
TRBJ1-5,NA,TRBV19,16,NA,CASSTVRQASNQPQHF,TGTGCCAGTAGTACTGTACGGCAGGCATCAAATCAGCCCCAGCATTTT
TRBJ1-5,NA,TRBV6-4,9,NA,CAGNQPQHF,TGTGCCGGCAATCAGCCCCAGCATTTT
TRBJ1-1,NA,TRBV30,13,NA,CAWSEDQGTEAFF,TGTGCCTGGAGTGAGGATCAGGGCACTGAAGCTTTCTTT
TRBJ2-5,TRBD1,TRBV4-2,15,NA,CASSQRQGAGETQYF,TGTGCCAGCAGCCAGCGACAGGGGGCCGGAGAGACCCAGTACTTC
TRBJ1-6,NA,TRBV7-9,13,NA,CASTQGSSSPLHF,TGTGCCAGCACCCAAGGGTCTTCTTCACCCCTCCACTTT
TRBJ2-7,TRBD2,TRBV11-2,14,NA,CASTRLAGTYEQYF,TGTGCCAGCACCCGACTAGCGGGCACATACGAGCAGTACTTC
TRBJ2-7,NA,TRBV2,14,once,CASSEVRGPYEQYF,TGTGCCAGCAGTGAAGTGCGGGGACCCTACGAGCAGTACTTC
TRBJ1-2,TRBD1,TRBV10-3,14,NA,CAISGDRGNYGYTF,TGTGCCATCAGTGGGGACAGGGGAAACTATGGCTACACCTTC
TRBJ1-3,NA,TRBV11-2,15,NA,CASSLAAGSGNTIYF,TGTGCCAGCAGCTTAGCGGCAGGGTCCGGAAACACCATATATTTT
TRBJ2-5,NA,TRBV6-5,13,NA,CASSYLDGETQYF,TGTGCCAGCAGTTACTTGGATGGGGAGACCCAGTACTTC
TRBJ1-1,TRBD1,TRBV5-1,15,NA,CASSKDRGWLAEAFF,TGCGCCAGCAGCAAGGACAGGGGATGGTTAGCTGAAGCTTTCTTT
TRBJ1-6,TRBD1,TRBV30,13,NA,CAWTRQGVSPLHF,TGTGCCTGGACTCGGCAGGGGGTATCACCCCTCCACTTT
TRBJ2-1,NA,TRBV2,10,NA,CASMANEQFF,TGTGCCAGCATGGCCAATGAGCAGTTCTTC
TRBJ2-7,NA,TRBV27,16,NA,CASRRSWSVSSYEQYF,TGTGCCAGCAGGAGGAGTTGGTCAGTGAGCTCCTACGAGCAGTACTTC
TRBJ1-5,TRBD1,TRBV6-5,14,NA,CASSYGAGGQPQHF,TGTGCCAGCAGTTACGGGGCAGGGGGTCAGCCCCAGCATTTT
TRBJ2-3,NA,TRBV19,15,NA,CASSIDRVWTDTQYF,TGTGCCAGTAGTATAGACAGGGTCTGGACAGATACGCAGTATTTT
TRBJ2-7,NA,TRBV6-1,14,NA,CASSEVASSYEQYF,TGTGCCAGCAGTGAAGTGGCCAGCTCCTACGAGCAGTACTTC
TRBJ1-2,NA,TRBV30,13,NA,CACPRVANYGYTF,TGTGCCTGCCCCAGAGTAGCTAACTATGGCTACACCTTC
TRBJ2-2,NA,TRBV6-6,13,NA,CAIKGGSGGELFF,TGTGCCATCAAAGGAGGGTCCGGCGGGGAGCTGTTTTTT
TRBJ2-7,TRBD2,TRBV7-9,16,NA,CASSYYEGGRSYEQYF,TGTGCCAGCAGCTATTACGAGGGCGGGAGGAGTTACGAGCAGTACTTC
TRBJ1-5,NA,TRBV21-1,18,NA,CASSKAYSGAHSNQPQHF,TGTGCCAGCAGCAAAGCTTATTCCGGGGCCCATAGCAATCAGCCCCAGCATTTT
TRBJ2-3,NA,TRBV11-2,15,NA,CASSLDLSPTDTQYF,TGTGCCAGCAGCTTGGACTTATCCCCCACAGATACGCAGTATTTT
TRBJ2-1,TRBD1,TRBV7-8,17,NA,CASSLGVLGQGAGEQFF,TGTGCCAGCAGCTTAGGGGTTCTGGGACAGGGGGCAGGAGAGCAGTTCTTC
TRBJ1-1,NA,TRBV5-1,13,NA,CASSLDPKTEAFF,TGCGCCAGCAGCTTGGACCCCAAGACTGAAGCTTTCTTT
TRBJ2-7,NA,TRBV21-1,14,NA,CASSKGGGPYEQYF,TGTGCCAGCAGCAAAGGGGGAGGGCCCTACGAGCAGTACTTC
TRBJ2-4,NA,TRBV5-6,15,NA,CASSLVGREANIQYF,TGTGCCAGCAGCTTGGTCGGCAGGGAGGCAAACATTCAGTACTTC
TRBJ1-6,NA,TRBV5-4,14,NA,CASGRTLRDSPLHF,TGTGCCAGCGGGCGGACTTTAAGGGATTCACCCCTCCACTTT
TRBJ2-1,NA,TRBV7-9,13,NA,CASSLPSGNEQFF,TGTGCCAGCAGCTTACCTAGTGGCAATGAGCAGTTCTTC
TRBJ2-1,TRBD1,TRBV11-3,15,NA,CASSPRTGSYNEQFF,TGTGCCAGCAGCCCCAGGACAGGGTCCTACAATGAGCAGTTCTTC
TRBJ2-2,TRBD2,TRBV5-1,13,NA,CASRGSWGGELFF,TGCGCCAGCCGCGGGAGTTGGGGCGGGGAGCTGTTTTTT
TRBJ2-7,TRBD1,TRBV5-1,15,NA,CASSQTPGQGYEQYF,TGCGCCAGCAGCCAAACCCCGGGACAGGGTTACGAGCAGTACTTC
TRBJ1-6,NA,TRBV30,16,NA,CAWSGGVGGQYSPLHF,TGTGCCTGGAGCGGAGGTGTGGGAGGGCAGTATTCACCCCTCCACTTT
TRBJ1-1,NA,TRBV30,13,NA,CARVGASNTEAFF,TGTGCCAGAGTCGGGGCCTCGAACACTGAAGCTTTCTTT
TRBJ2-7,NA,TRBV5-1,15,NA,CASSLMEGKGYEQYF,TGCGCCAGCAGCTTAATGGAAGGCAAAGGCTACGAGCAGTACTTC
TRBJ1-3,NA,TRBV19,15,once,CASKESFEARNTIYF,TGTGCCAGTAAGGAGTCATTCGAAGCAAGAAACACCATATATTTT
TRBJ1-5,TRBD1,TRBV19,14,few,CASRQGASNQPQHF,TGTGCCAGTAGGCAGGGGGCTAGTAATCAGCCCCAGCATTTT
TRBJ2-5,NA,TRBV5-1,14,NA,CASSLTDSQETQYF,TGCGCCAGCAGCTTGACCGACAGCCAAGAGACCCAGTACTTC
TRBJ2-2,NA,TRBV7-9,12,NA,CASSLGTGELFF,TGTGCCAGCAGCTTAGGGACCGGGGAGCTGTTTTTT
TRBJ1-2,TRBD1,TRBV5-1,15,NA,CASSHGQGASGGYTF,TGCGCCAGCAGCCACGGACAGGGGGCGTCCGGTGGCTACACCTTC
TRBJ2-7,NA,TRBV7-2,15,once,CASSFRWDGSYEQYF,TGTGCCAGCAGCTTTCGATGGGACGGCTCCTACGAGCAGTACTTC
TRBJ1-3,TRBD1,TRBV19,18,once,CASSTFWTGMQSGNTIYF,TGTGCCAGTAGTACGTTCTGGACAGGGATGCAATCTGGAAACACCATATATTTT
TRBJ2-7,TRBD1,TRBV5-4,14,NA,CASSATGSSYEQYF,TGTGCCAGCAGCGCGACAGGGAGCTCCTACGAGCAGTACTTC